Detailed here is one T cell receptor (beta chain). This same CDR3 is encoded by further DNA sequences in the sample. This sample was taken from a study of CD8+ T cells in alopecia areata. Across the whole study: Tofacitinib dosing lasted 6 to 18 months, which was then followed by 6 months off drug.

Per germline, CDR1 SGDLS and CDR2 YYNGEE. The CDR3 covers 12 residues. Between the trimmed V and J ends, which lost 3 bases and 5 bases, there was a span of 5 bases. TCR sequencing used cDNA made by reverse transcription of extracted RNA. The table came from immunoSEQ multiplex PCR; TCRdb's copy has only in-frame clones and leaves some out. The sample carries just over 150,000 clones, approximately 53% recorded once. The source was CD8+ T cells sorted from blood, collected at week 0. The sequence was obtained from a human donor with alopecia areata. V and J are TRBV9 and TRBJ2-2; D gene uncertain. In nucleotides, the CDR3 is TGTGCCAGCAGCGCAAATACCGGGGAGCTGTTTTTT. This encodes CASSANTGELFF. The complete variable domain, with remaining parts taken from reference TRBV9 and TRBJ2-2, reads DSGVTQTPKHLITATGQRVTLRCSPRSGDLSVYWYQQSLDQGLQFLIQYYNGEERAKGNILERFSAQQFPDLHSELNLSSLELGDSALYFCASSANTGELFFGEGSRLTVL.